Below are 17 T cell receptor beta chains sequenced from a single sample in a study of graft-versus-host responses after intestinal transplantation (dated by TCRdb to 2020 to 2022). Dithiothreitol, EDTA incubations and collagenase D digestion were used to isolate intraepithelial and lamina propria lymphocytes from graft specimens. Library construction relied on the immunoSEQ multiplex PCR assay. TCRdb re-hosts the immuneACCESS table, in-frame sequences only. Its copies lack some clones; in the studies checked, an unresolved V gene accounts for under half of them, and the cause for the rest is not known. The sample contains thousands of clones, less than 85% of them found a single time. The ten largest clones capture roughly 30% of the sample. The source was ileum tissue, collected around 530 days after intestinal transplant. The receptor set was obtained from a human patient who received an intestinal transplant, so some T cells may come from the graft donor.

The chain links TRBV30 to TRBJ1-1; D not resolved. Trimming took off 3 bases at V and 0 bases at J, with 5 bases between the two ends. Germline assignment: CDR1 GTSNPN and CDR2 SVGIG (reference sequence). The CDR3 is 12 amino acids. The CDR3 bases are TGTGCCTGGAGGGGGATGAACACTGAAGCTTTCTTT. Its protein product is CAWRGMNTEAFF.

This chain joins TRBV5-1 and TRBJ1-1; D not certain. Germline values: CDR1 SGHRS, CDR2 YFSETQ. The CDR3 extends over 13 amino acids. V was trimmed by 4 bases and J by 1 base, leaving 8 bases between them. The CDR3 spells CASSRLGNTEAFF. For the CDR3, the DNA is TGCGCCAGCAGCCGACTGGGGAACACTGAAGCTTTCTTT. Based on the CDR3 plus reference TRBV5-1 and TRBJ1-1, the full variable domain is KAGVTQTPRYLIKTRGQQVTLSCSPISGHRSVSWYQQTPGQGLQFLFEYFSETQRNKGNFPGRFSGRQFSNSRSEMNVSTLELGDSALYLCASSRLGNTEAFFGQGTRLTVV.

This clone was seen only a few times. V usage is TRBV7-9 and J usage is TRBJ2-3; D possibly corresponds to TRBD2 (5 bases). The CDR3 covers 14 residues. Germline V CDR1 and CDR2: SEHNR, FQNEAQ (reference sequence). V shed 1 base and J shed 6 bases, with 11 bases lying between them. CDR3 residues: CASSLGLLWDTQYF. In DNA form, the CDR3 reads TGTGCCAGCAGCTTAGGACTACTATGGGATACGCAGTATTTT.

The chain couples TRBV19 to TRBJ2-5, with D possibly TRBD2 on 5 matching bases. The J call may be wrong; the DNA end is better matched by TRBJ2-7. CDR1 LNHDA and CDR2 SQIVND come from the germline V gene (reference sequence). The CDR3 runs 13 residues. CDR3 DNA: TGTGCCAGTAGTATAGTGGGGAGCTACGAGCAGTACTTC. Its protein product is CASSIVGSYEQYF.

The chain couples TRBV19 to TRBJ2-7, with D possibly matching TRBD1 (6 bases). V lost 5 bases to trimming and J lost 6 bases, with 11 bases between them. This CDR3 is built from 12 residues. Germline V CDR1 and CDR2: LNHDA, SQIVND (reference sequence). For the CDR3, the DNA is TGTGCCAGTAGTCCAAACAGGGTCGAGCAGTACTTC. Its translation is CASSPNRVEQYF.

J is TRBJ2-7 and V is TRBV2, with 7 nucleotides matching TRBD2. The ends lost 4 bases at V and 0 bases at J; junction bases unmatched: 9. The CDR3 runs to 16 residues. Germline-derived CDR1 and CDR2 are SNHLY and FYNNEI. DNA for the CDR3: TGTGCCAGCAGTGCCGAGCGGGACTTAAGCTCCTACGAGCAGTACTTC. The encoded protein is CASSAERDLSSYEQYF.

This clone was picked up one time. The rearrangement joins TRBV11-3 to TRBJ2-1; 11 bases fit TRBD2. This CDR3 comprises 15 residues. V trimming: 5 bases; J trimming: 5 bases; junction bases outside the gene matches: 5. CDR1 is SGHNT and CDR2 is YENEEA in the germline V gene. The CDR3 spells CASSGLAGGDNEQFF. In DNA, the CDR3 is TGTGCCAGCAGCGGTCTAGCGGGAGGTGACAATGAGCAGTTCTTC.

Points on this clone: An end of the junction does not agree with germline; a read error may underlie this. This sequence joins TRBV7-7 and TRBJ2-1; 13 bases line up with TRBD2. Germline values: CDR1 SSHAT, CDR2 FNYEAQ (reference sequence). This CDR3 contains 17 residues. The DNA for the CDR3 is TGTGCTAGCAGCTTAGCAGTAACTAGCGGGAGGGGGGATGAGCAGTTCTTC. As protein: CASSLAVTSGRGDEQFF. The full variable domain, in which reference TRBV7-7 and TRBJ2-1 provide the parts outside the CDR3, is GAGVSQSPRYKVTKRGQDVTLRCDPISSHATLYWYQQALGQGPEFLTYFNYEAQPDKSGLPSDRFSAERPEGSISTLTIQRTEQRDSAMYRCASSLAVTSGRGDEQFFGPGTRLTVL.

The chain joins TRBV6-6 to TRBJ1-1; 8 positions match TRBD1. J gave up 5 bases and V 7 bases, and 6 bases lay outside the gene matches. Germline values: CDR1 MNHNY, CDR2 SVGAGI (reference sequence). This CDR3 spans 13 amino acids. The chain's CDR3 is CASIDRGGTEAFF. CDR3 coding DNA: TGTGCCAGCATCGACAGGGGCGGAACTGAAGCTTTCTTT.

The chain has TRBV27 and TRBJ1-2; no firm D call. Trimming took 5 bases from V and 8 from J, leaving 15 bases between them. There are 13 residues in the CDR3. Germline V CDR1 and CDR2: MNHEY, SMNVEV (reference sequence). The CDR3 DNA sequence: TGTGCCAGCAGTGCCGCCGGGTTTAGCGGCTACACCTTC. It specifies CASSAAGFSGYTF.

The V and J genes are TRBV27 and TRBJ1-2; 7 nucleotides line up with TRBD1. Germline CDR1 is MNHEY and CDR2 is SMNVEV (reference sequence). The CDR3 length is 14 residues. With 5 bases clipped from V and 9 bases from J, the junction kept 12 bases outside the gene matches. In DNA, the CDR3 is TGTGCCAGCAGTCAGCGACAGGGAGGCGGGCGCTACACCTTC. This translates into CASSQRQGGGRYTF.

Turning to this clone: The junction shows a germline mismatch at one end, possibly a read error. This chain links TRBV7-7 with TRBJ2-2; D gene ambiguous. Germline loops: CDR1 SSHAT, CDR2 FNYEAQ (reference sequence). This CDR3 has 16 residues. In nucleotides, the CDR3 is TGTGCTAGCAGCTTATTAGGTGACCTGAACACCGGGGAGCTGTTTTTT. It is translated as CASSLLGDLNTGELFF.

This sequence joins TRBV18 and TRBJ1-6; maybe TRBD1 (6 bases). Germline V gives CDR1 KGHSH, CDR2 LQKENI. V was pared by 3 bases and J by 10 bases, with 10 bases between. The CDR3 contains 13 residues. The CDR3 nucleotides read TGTGCCAGCTCACCCCGGGACAACTCACCCCTCCACTTT. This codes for CASSPRDNSPLHF.

This CDR3 reads CASSLSASEEQFF. The CDR3 DNA follows: TGTGCCAGCAGCTTATCGGCTAGCGAAGAGCAGTTCTTC. The V and J genes are TRBV7-2 and TRBJ2-1, with a tentative D call TRBD2 (6 bases). The germline gives CDR1 SGHTA, CDR2 FQGNSA. This CDR3 has 13 residues. The V end was cut by 2 bases, the J end by 10 bases, with 12 bases between.

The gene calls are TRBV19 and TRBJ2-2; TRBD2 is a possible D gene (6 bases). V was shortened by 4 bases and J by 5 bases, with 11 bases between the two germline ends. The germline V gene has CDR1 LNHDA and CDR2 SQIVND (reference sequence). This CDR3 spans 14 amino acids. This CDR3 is CASSTGGVTGELFF. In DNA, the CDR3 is TGTGCCAGTAGTACAGGCGGGGTTACCGGGGAGCTGTTTTTT.

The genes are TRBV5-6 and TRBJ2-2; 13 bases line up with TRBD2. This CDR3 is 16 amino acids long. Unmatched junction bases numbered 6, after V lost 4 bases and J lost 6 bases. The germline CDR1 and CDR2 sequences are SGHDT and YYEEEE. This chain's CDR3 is CASSRTSGSLSGELFF. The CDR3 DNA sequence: TGTGCCAGCAGCCGGACTAGCGGGAGTCTTTCCGGGGAGCTGTTTTTT.

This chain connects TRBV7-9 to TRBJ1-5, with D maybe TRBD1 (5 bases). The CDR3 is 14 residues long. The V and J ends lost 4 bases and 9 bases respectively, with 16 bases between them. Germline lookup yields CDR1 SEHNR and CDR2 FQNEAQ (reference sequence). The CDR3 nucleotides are TGTGCCAGCAGCTCCGGGACGGATTCTTTGCCCCAGCATTTT. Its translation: CASSSGTDSLPQHF.